These 27 T cell receptor beta chains were sequenced from one sample in a study of shared clonotypes between healthy human individuals. Only in-frame clones appear in the TCRdb table, and some are missing; sequencing was by immunoSEQ multiplex PCR. The table has fewer than 3 million clones, roughly 92% seen once. Sequencing was performed on naive CD4+ T cells from PBMCs. Subset: CD45RA+ positively selected. The receptors here all came from a man younger than 35 in good health. Some clones in this sample may be carry-over from other donors' samples.

V gene TRBV28 combines with J gene TRBJ1-5, with 7 nucleotides matching TRBD1. This CDR3 comprises 15 residues. V trimming: 5 bases; J trimming: 3 bases; junction bases outside the gene matches: 7. Germline assignment: CDR1 MDHEN and CDR2 SYDVKM. The CDR3 nucleotides read TGTGCCAGCAGTGGTATGGACAGGTACAATCAGCCCCAGCATTTT. It yields the protein CASSGMDRYNQPQHF.

V and J are TRBV15 and TRBJ2-7, with 12 bases fitting TRBD1. The CDR3 runs 13 residues. Germline V gives CDR1 LNHNV, CDR2 YYDKDF (reference sequence). J gave up 10 bases and V 5 bases, and 6 bases lay outside the gene matches. CDR3 sequence (DNA): TGTGCCACCAGCCCGCGGGACAGGGGGCAACAGTACTTC. Its protein product is CATSPRDRGQQYF.

This chain joins TRBV5-6 and TRBJ2-5, with D perhaps matching TRBD1 or TRBD2 (5 bases each). CDR1 and CDR2 from the germline V gene are SGHDT and YYEEEE. This CDR3 has 15 amino acids. Trimming stripped 3 bases from V and 5 bases from J, with 17 bases between. The CDR3 nucleotides read TGTGCCAGCAGCTCGCCCCGGGACCCGGTGGAGACCCAGTACTTC. Its protein is CASSSPRDPVETQYF.

The rearrangement links TRBV7-8 to TRBJ1-5; D not resolved. Trimming took 2 bases from V and 5 from J, leaving 16 bases between them. CDR3 length: 16 residues. Germline V CDR1 and CDR2: SGHVS, FQNEAQ. CDR3 in amino acids: CASSLRASAVDQPQHF. The CDR3, as DNA: TGTGCCAGCAGCTTAAGGGCGTCAGCCGTGGATCAGCCCCAGCATTTT. Drawing the rest from reference TRBV7-8 and TRBJ1-5, the complete variable domain is GAGVSQSPRYKVAKRGQDVALRCDPISGHVSLFWYQQALGQGPEFLTYFQNEAQLDKSGLPSDRFFAERPEGSVSTLKIQRTQQEDSAVYLCASSLRASAVDQPQHFGDGTRLSIL.

The chain is built from TRBV30 and TRBJ2-2; 12 nucleotides match TRBD2. Trimming at V came to 0 bases and at J to 6 bases, leaving 5 bases not matched to a gene. CDR1 is GTSNPN, CDR2 SVGIG, per germline (reference sequence). There are 16 residues in the CDR3. CDR3 in amino acids: CAWSVQLAGGSGELFF. DNA of the CDR3: TGTGCCTGGAGTGTACAACTAGCGGGAGGCTCCGGGGAGCTGTTTTTT.

The chain couples TRBV7-9 to TRBJ2-1; D unresolved. The CDR3 sequence is 11 residues long. In germline, CDR1 is SEHNR, CDR2 FQNEAQ (reference sequence). Trimming took 7 bases from V and 7 from J, leaving 8 bases between them. The CDR3 DNA follows: TGTGCCAGCACACCTGTAAATGAGCAGTTCTTC. It yields the protein CASTPVNEQFF.

In regard to this clone: At the DNA level, this CDR3 is encoded by other sequences in the same sample as well. CDR3 sequence reads: CASSPAGGSYEQYF. In DNA form, the CDR3 reads TGTGCCAGCAGCCCCGCGGGGGGATCCTACGAGCAGTACTTC. The chain uses TRBV5-4 and TRBJ2-7; TRBD2 aligns across 8 bases. Germline V gene data show CDR1 as SGHNT and CDR2 as YYREEE (reference sequence). With 4 bases clipped from V and 1 base from J, the junction kept 4 bases outside the gene matches. The CDR3 contains 14 residues.

This chain connects TRBV29-1 to TRBJ2-2; D is perhaps TRBD1 (6 bases). The germline V gene encodes CDR1 SQVTM and CDR2 ANQGSEA. Trimming removed 2 bases from V and 4 bases from J, with 17 bases in between. The CDR3 is made up of 16 amino acids. The CDR3 coding sequence is TGCAGCGTTGAAACCACTGACAGGTTAGCCACCGGGGAGCTGTTTTTT. As protein: CSVETTDRLATGELFF.

CDR3 residues: CASSGLAGLYEQYF. The DNA for the CDR3 is TGTGCCAGCAGCGGACTAGCGGGGTTGTACGAGCAGTACTTC. The V gene is TRBV7-2, the J gene TRBJ2-7; 12 bases are a match to TRBD2. CDR1 and CDR2 from the germline V gene are SGHTA and FQGNSA. This CDR3 comprises 14 residues. J was trimmed by 4 bases and V by 5 bases; bases with no gene match: 3. Using reference TRBV7-2 and TRBJ2-7 for the parts outside the CDR3, the full variable domain is GAGVSQSPSNKVTEKGKDVELRCDPISGHTALYWYRQSLGQGLEFLIYFQGNSAPDKSGLPSDRFSAERTGGSVSTLTIQRTQQEDSAVYLCASSGLAGLYEQYFGPGTRLTVT.

CDR3 coding DNA: TGTGCCAGCAGGAAAGGGGAAACCGGGGAGCTGTTTTTT. Translated, it gives CASRKGETGELFF. The chain is built from TRBV5-4 and TRBJ2-2; D might be TRBD1 (5 bases). Trimming cost V 5 bases and J 5 bases, with 10 bases left between them. Germline V gives CDR1 SGHNT, CDR2 YYREEE (reference sequence). This CDR3 comprises 13 residues.

This chain uses TRBV19 with TRBJ2-7, with D perhaps TRBD1 (7 bases). Trimming removed 4 bases from V and 3 bases from J, with 13 bases in between. Germline CDR1 is LNHDA and CDR2 is SQIVND (reference sequence). This CDR3 has 14 residues. CDR3 nucleotide sequence: TGTGCCAGTAGTACGACAGGGAGGATCTACGAGCAGTACTTC. It yields the protein CASSTTGRIYEQYF.

The chain is built from TRBV21-1 and TRBJ1-5. TRBV21-1 is shown as a pseudogene. The CDR3 sequence is 20 residues long. DNA of the CDR3: TGTGCCAGCAGCAAACAGGCGAGAACAGGATCTAGGAGGGGCAATCAGCCCCAGCATTTT. Its protein product is CASSKQARTGSRRGNQPQHF.

This clone came up a few times. The gene calls are TRBV20-1 and TRBJ1-1, with D maybe TRBD1 (5 bases). V was pared by 5 bases and J by 7 bases, with 11 bases between. CDR3 length equals 11 residues. Germline lookup yields CDR1 DFQATT and CDR2 SNEGSKA (reference sequence). DNA of the CDR3: TGCAGTGCTTCAGGACAAGATGAAGCTTTCTTT. This codes for CSASGQDEAFF.

V and J are TRBV4-1 and TRBJ1-1; the D is unclear. V gave up 5 bases and J gave up 0 bases, with 13 bases separating them. CDR3 length equals 15 residues. The germline gives CDR1 MGHRA, CDR2 YSYEKL. The CDR3 sequence: CASSNKYFMNTEAFF. CDR3 coding DNA: TGCGCCAGCAGCAACAAGTACTTTATGAACACTGAAGCTTTCTTT.

The chain recombines TRBV7-9 with TRBJ2-7, with a tentative D call TRBD1 (6 bases). Germline assignment: CDR1 SEHNR and CDR2 FQNEAQ (reference sequence). Deletions cut 5 bases from V and 7 bases from J, with 18 bases between. The CDR3 is 14 amino acids. The CDR3 nucleotides are TGTGCCAGCAGCAATCAACAGGGTCTGGGTGAGCAGTACTTC. It is translated as CASSNQQGLGEQYF.

The rearrangement uses TRBV28 and TRBJ1-1; TRBD1 might be the D (5 bases). The CDR3 loop spans 15 amino acids. V was trimmed by 2 bases and J by 0 bases, leaving 10 bases between them. Germline CDR1 is MDHEN and CDR2 is SYDVKM. In DNA, the CDR3 is TGTGCCAGCAGTTTACTTGGGGCCCTGAACACTGAAGCTTTCTTT. As protein: CASSLLGALNTEAFF.

Worth noting for this clone: The junction departs from the called germline gene at one end, perhaps through a read error. The identical CDR3 is also encoded by other nucleotide sequences in the sample. CDR3 in DNA: TGTGCCAGCAGCCAAACAGGGTACTCCTACGAGCAGTATTTC. Protein: CASSQTGYSYEQYF. The chain uses TRBV28 and TRBJ2-7; D perhaps matches TRBD1 (6 bases). Germline CDR1 is MDHEN and CDR2 is SYDVKM. The CDR3 length is 14 residues.

This chain joins TRBV18 and TRBJ2-7; the match to TRBD1 covers 9 bases. The junction had 4 bases not matched to a gene; V was cut back by 5 bases and J by 2 bases. The CDR3 sequence is 14 residues long. Germline V lookup: CDR1 KGHSH, CDR2 LQKENI. Written as DNA, the CDR3 is TGTGCCAGCTCATGGGGACAGGGTACCTACGAGCAGTACTTC. This translates into CASSWGQGTYEQYF.

CDR3 in amino acids: CSVSASLAQETQYF. CDR3 nucleotide sequence: TGCAGCGTTTCTGCTAGCCTAGCCCAAGAGACCCAGTACTTC. The gene calls are TRBV29-1 and TRBJ2-5; D perhaps matches TRBD2 (5 bases). The CDR3 has 14 amino acids. Trimming stripped 5 bases from V and 1 base from J, with 14 bases between. Germline V lookup: CDR1 SQVTM, CDR2 ANQGSEA.

The chain uses TRBV11-2 and TRBJ2-3; D remains unclear. This CDR3 is 15 amino acids long. The germline V and J ends were trimmed by 0 bases and 6 bases, with 13 bases remaining between them. Looked up from germline, CDR1 is SGHAT and CDR2 is FQNNGV. This CDR3 reads CASSLDLRGWDTQYF. In nucleotides, the CDR3 is TGTGCCAGCAGCTTAGATCTTCGTGGATGGGATACGCAGTATTTT.

This rearrangement joins TRBV27 to TRBJ2-7; 7 positions match TRBD1. CDR1 is MNHEY and CDR2 is SMNVEV in the germline V gene (reference sequence). CDR3 length: 16 amino acids. The junction had 9 bases not matched to a gene; V was cut back by 4 bases and J by 0 bases. The CDR3 protein is CASSYTGTESSYEQYF. CDR3 bases: TGTGCCAGCAGTTACACCGGGACAGAGAGCTCCTACGAGCAGTACTTC.

V is TRBV4-1 and J is TRBJ2-1; D tentatively reads TRBD1 or TRBD2 (5 bases each). The V gene lost 5 bases and the J gene lost 6 bases, with 20 bases spanning the gap. Per the germline V gene, CDR1 is MGHRA and CDR2 is YSYEKL. The CDR3 has 16 amino acids. This chain's CDR3 is CASSTPRDAGFNEQFF. CDR3 coding DNA: TGCGCCAGCAGCACGCCCCGGGACGCTGGTTTCAATGAGCAGTTCTTC.

This chain joins TRBV19 and TRBJ1-1; TRBD1 aligns across 8 bases. The CDR3 consists of 15 residues. Trimming at V came to 8 bases and at J to 1 base, leaving 9 bases not matched to a gene. Germline V gene lookup returns CDR1 LNHDA and CDR2 SQIVND (reference sequence). For the CDR3, the DNA is TGTGCCAGTTCAACTCAGGGGGCAAAGAACACTGAAGCTTTCTTT. It is translated as CASSTQGAKNTEAFF.

V and J are TRBV5-4 and TRBJ1-5, with TRBD1 as a possible D gene (6 bases). Germline CDR1 is SGHNT and CDR2 is YYREEE (reference sequence). This CDR3 region has 14 residues. V was shortened by 3 bases and J by 5 bases, with 12 bases between the two germline ends. The CDR3 coding sequence is TGTGCCAGCAGCTCGGGGGGGGCCCATCAGCCCCAGCATTTT. This encodes CASSSGGAHQPQHF.

This clone was seen only once. The J gene is TRBJ2-2, the V gene TRBV7-3; perhaps TRBD2 as D (7 bases). CDR1 and CDR2 (germline): SGHTA, FQGTGA. The CDR3 covers 19 residues. Trimming left V 5 bases short and J 7 bases short, with 29 bases between. CDR3 DNA: TGTGCCAGCAGCCCGAAGGAGGCCGCGGGGGCCCCGTCGGGCGGGGAGCTGTTTTTT. It translates to CASSPKEAAGAPSGGELFF. The variable domain in full, with the rest retrieved from reference TRBV7-3 and TRBJ2-2, is GAGVSQTPSNKVTEKGKYVELRCDPISGHTALYWYRQSLGQGPEFLIYFQGTGAADDSGLPNDRFFAVRPEGSVSTLKIQRTERGDSAVYLCASSPKEAAGAPSGGELFFGEGSRLTVL.

The V gene is TRBV7-9, the J gene TRBJ2-7; D is tentatively TRBD1 or TRBD2 (5 bases each). V shed 7 bases and J shed 3 bases, with 13 bases lying between them. This CDR3 contains 13 residues. CDR1 and CDR2 from the germline V gene are SEHNR and FQNEAQ (reference sequence). The DNA for the CDR3 is TGTGCCAGCACACGGGACCTTCTCTACGAGCAGTACTTC. Protein: CASTRDLLYEQYF.

Details on this clone: The same CDR3 also results from other DNA sequences found in this sample. The chain is built from TRBV9 and TRBJ2-3; tentatively, D is TRBD1 (5 bases). Germline V CDR1 and CDR2: SGDLS, YYNGEE. The CDR3 extends over 14 amino acids. V was shortened by 1 base and J by 5 bases, with 11 bases between the two germline ends. The CDR3 DNA reads as TGTGCCAGCAGCGTAAGGGGCTCTAAAGATACGCAGTATTTT. Residues: CASSVRGSKDTQYF.